The T cell receptor (beta chain) under discussion was sequenced for a study of cytomegalovirus exposure and HLA in healthy donors (dated by TCRdb to 2017 to 2019). In the study overall: According to an earlier analysis of several hundred of the donors, some 180 million T cells yielded 117 million unique TCR beta sequences and roughly 280 Gb of sequence data. An early release covering around 630 HLA-typed donors comprised about 300 gigabases of sequencing data and tens of millions of unique TCR sequences. Among the roughly 380 genotyped donors, more than 70% belonged to the genetic ancestry cluster associated with self-reported Caucasian donors. The aim of the study was to test whether cataloging public T cell receptors could identify signatures of past pathogen exposure. Using immunosequencing, the study profiled T cell repertoires from about 650 subjects and related those repertoires to cytomegalovirus serostatus. Besides the first cohort of 500 to 700 subjects, a separate validation cohort made up of 120 different subjects was used. The study combined high-throughput TCR immunosequencing, statistical association of individual TCRs with disease status, and machine learning to predict cytomegalovirus infection status. To study patterns of TCR occurrence, a later analysis re-analyzed previously published TCR beta repertoires from 666 donors and added high-resolution HLA genotyping. Rather than using new phenotypic data, the later analysis identified candidate immune exposures from TCR beta sequences and from how often those sequences occurred across donors. An earlier analysis of several hundred of the donors used high-throughput TCR beta sequencing to judge whether each TCR beta V gene segment behaved as functional or pseudogenic. Donor age, sex, ethnicity and CMV serostatus were compiled together with the repertoire data. In a later genetic analysis, genome-wide SNP genotypes for 398 of the 666 donors were used, and that subset was treated as a discovery cohort. All discovery cohort repertoires had been generated using a single sequencing platform. Class I and class II HLA loci were covered by the typing at four-digit resolution. Typing coverage differed by locus: A, B, C, DRB1 and DQB1 were typed in roughly 629-630 donors, DQA1 in around 500, DPA1 in 600 to 610, and DPB1 in about 450. A handful of DR-DQ haplotypes were treated as single units for association and clustering because of strong linkage in the cohort. On average, around 200,000 unique TCR beta nucleotide sequences were sequenced per donor among 350 to 400 genotyped donors of the cohort, with roughly 18% of those sequences being non-productive.

Via the germline V gene, CDR1 is KGHSH and CDR2 LQKENI. Spanning cysteine to phenylalanine, the CDR3 consists of 16 amino acids. Only the CDR3 DNA is retained, 48 bases long and in frame from the first base. Germline trimming amounts to 3 bases on V and 1 base on J, with 7 as the count of junction bases outside the gene matches. Results the study describes overall, beyond this receptor: A further reported finding was that TCR beta sequences accurately predicted the HLA-A and HLA-B alleles for most subjects in the first cohort. The cohort was sequenced for TCR beta chains only, and without alpha or paired-chain data the features that could be detected were limited. Immune exposure information for the cohort was limited to CMV serostatus. The classifier was reported to diagnose cytomegalovirus status with high specificity and sensitivity in both the original cohort and the validation cohort. Specific HLA alleles were associated with about 17,000 TCR beta sequences at a false discovery rate of 0.05 in a later analysis. The presence/absence analyses assumed that sequencing depth was roughly uniform across donors, and that assumption may not be true. According to a later genetic analysis, donors in an Asian-associated ancestry cluster had fewer N-insertions in productive TCRs than the approximately 630-donor mean. The authors suggested that the approach could potentially be extended to other disease states and immunological phenotypes. In a later analysis, most CMV-associated TCR beta chains were found to appear HLA-restricted, with HLA associations seemingly driven largely by CMV exposure. When HLA alleles, especially DR and DQ, strongly co-occurred, TCR associations were difficult to assign to individual alleles. A later analysis found that TCR association rates varied across HLA loci, with DRB1 alleles showing the most associated TCRs and HLA-C alleles the fewest. Because the 87-base-pair reads could not distinguish some IMGT-functional V segments, including TRBV6-2 and TRBV6-3, those segments were excluded. Because counts were too low, some 17 rarely observed V segments, including chromosome 9 orphons, were excluded from the earlier analysis of 587 of the donors. According to a later analysis, parvovirus B19, influenza, CMV and Epstein-Barr virus appeared linked to several top co-occurrence clusters. In a later analysis, HLA-associated TCR beta chains showed more clonal expansion and lower generation probabilities than non-associated chains that were equally common. A total of 164 TCR beta chains were listed by the study as associated with cytomegalovirus. An association between a missense DCLRE1C variant and V-gene and J-gene trimming of TCR beta chains was found in a later genetic analysis and replicated in an independent cohort. Broadly in line with IMGT annotations, most TCR beta V segments showed up in productive rearrangements about 87% or about 30% of the time in an earlier analysis of several hundred of the donors. Because some donors lacked HLA typing at each locus, the association tests relied only on the typed subset. A few of the identified cytomegalovirus-associated TCR beta chains were confirmed in vitro to be specific for cytomegalovirus antigens. Across donors, most TCR sequences were observed very rarely, whereas some public TCRs were present in many individuals. A cluster of highly shared sequence variants was judged likely to be a technical artifact of the sequencing pipeline. Linkage disequilibrium might explain the correlated functional status among segregating V segments, but an unknown experimental factor could not be excluded.

Worth noting for this clone: The antigen this receptor binds is unknown.

The cohort comprised some 700 healthy bone marrow donors. All cohort members were sampled while nominally healthy, although unrecorded immune exposures were likely present. The donor tested CMV seropositive, placing the donor among the roughly 300 seropositive members of the cohort. Every donor gave a peripheral blood sample, and the peripheral blood mononuclear cells from that sample were used for TCR beta sequencing. Genomic DNA was extracted from the blood cell samples with the Qiagen DNeasy Blood Extraction Kit. To prepare the library, the immunoSEQ multiplex PCR assay was applied. The multiplex PCR relied on a mix of 60 forward primers for TCR Vbeta segments and 13 reverse primers for TCR Jbeta segments. The CDR3 region of rearranged TCR beta genes was amplified from genomic DNA with a multiplex PCR assay. The amplified TCR beta libraries were sequenced on the Illumina HiSeq System as 87-base-pair reads. From the authors' description of their analysis: A later analysis tallied some 79 million unique TCR beta chains across the 700 or so repertoires, and approximately 12 million of those chains were shared by two or more donors. Raw reads were error-corrected and collapsed into unique sequences by a nearest-neighbor algorithm in which closely related sequences were merged to remove PCR and sequencing errors. To assign V, D and J gene segments, CDR3 sequences were aligned to IMGT reference sequences. For a sequence to be retained, a match of at least six nucleotides was required to both a V gene segment and a J gene segment. A rearrangement was called productive if the CDR3 had no stop codons and remained in frame with V and J, and every other rearrangement was called non-productive. Following IMGT convention, CDR3 was defined as the stretch from the second conserved V-encoded cysteine to the conserved J-encoded phenylalanine. Sequences without an unambiguous match to a single V gene segment were excluded from the earlier analysis of over 500 of the donors. An earlier analysis of 587 of the donors called V segments functional above 56.7% productive rearrangements and segregating when the between-donor standard deviation exceeded 5%. A statistical classification framework was built for diagnosing cytomegalovirus status from the catalog of TCR beta chain sequences. In a later analysis, V and J genes were assigned by comparing TCR nucleotide sequences against IMGT/GENE-DB human TR gene sequences. In a later analysis, CDR3 sequences and most-parsimonious VDJ recombination scenarios were assigned using the TCRdist pipeline. A later analysis defined each TCR beta chain by its CDR3 amino acid sequence plus V-gene family, and excluded reads lacking a unique V-gene family. As a way to deal with suspected cross-contamination and a sequencing artifact, a later analysis dropped nearly 600 nucleotide sequences that were highly shared and had low generation probability. In a later analysis, a clonal expansion index was calculated for each public chain from normalized within-repertoire ranks of inferred template counts. In a later analysis, generation probabilities were computed using a VDJ recombination model fitted to out-of-frame rearrangements, and the results were checked against IGoR. In a later analysis, hypergeometric tests were used to score TCR-TCR, TCR-HLA and TCR-CMV co-occurrence, with a repertoire-size bias correction applied to TCR pairs. To estimate false discovery rates, a later analysis permuted the HLA or CMV assignments 20 times. In a later analysis, co-occurring TCRs were grouped using DBSCAN, and TCRdist sequence similarity was added for clustering within HLA-allele-positive subsets. Repertoires with fewer than 30,000 or more than 120,000 public chains, plus five repertoires with anomalous nucleotide sharing, were excluded from co-occurrence clustering. Sourced from immuneACCESS, this table was stored by TCRdb with only in-frame sequences that have V and J called. A share of the clones is absent; for the studies checked, an unresolved V gene accounts for under half, and the remainder has no known explanation. V and J calls and clone size follow that table, whereas D and trimming were derived from the DNA. In this sample's table one finds 30,000 to 45,000 clones. Approximately 9% of the sample is held by the ten biggest clonotypes.

Source material: PBMCs. The chain couples TRBV18 to TRBJ2-3; 7 central nucleotides agree with TRBD1. This receptor was obtained from a man aged 40-55 years in good health and CMV-seropositive. The CDR3 reads CASSPGHRGGTDTQYF. In nucleotide form, the sequence is TGTGCCAGCTCACCGGGGCACAGGGGCGGCACAGATACGCAGTATTTT.